The entry that follows covers one T cell receptor (beta chain) sequence. V shed 1 base, J shed 6 bases, and the junction held 13 bases outside the gene matches. Germline V gives CDR1 MDHEN, CDR2 SYDVKM. The CDR3 sequence is 17 residues long. This record belongs to a study of blood T cell repertoires in COVID-19. Authors' methods: It was from reference gene primer amplification that nucleated cell counts were estimated. Sequenced by immunoSEQ multiplex PCR; TCRdb stores in-frame clones only, minus some. The V and J calls and clone size are taken from that table; D and trimming were inferred from the DNA. The data contain 90,000 or so clones, around 87% of them singletons.

The rearrangement uses TRBV28 and TRBJ2-3, with 7 bases that match TRBD2. The receptor was isolated from a human donor in a cohort sampled during active COVID-19. Sequenced sample: peripheral blood. In DNA form, the CDR3 reads TGTGCCAGCAGTTTATCCGGACTAGGTTTTAGTTCTGATACGCAGTATTTT. This encodes CASSLSGLGFSSDTQYF.